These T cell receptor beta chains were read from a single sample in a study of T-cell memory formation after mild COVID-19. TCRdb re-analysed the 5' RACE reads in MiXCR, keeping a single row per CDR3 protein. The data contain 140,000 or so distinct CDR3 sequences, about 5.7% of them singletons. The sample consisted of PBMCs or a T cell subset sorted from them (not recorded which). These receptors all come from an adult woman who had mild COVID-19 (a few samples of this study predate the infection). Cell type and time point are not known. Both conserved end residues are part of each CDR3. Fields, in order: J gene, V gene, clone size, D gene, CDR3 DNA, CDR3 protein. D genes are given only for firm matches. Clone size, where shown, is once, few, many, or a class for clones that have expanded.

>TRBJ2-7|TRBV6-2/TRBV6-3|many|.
TGTGCCAGCAGTTACCCCCGGGGTAGCGTCTCCTACGAGCAGTACTTC
CASSYPRGSVSYEQYF
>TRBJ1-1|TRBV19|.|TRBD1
TGTGCCAGTAGTATTTGGCAGGGGGCCGTTACTGAAGCTTTCTTT
CASSIWQGAVTEAFF
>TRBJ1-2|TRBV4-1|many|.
TGCGCCAGCAGCCAAGCGGCAGGGCGCATCTATGGCTACACCTTC
CASSQAAGRIYGYTF
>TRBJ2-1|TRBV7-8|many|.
TGTGCCAGCAGCCCACGGTTGGTGAATGAGCAGTTCTTC
CASSPRLVNEQFF
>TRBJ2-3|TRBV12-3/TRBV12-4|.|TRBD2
TGTGCCAGCAGTCCCCGACGACTAGCGGGGGATTACACAGATACGCAGTATTTT
CASSPRRLAGDYTDTQYF
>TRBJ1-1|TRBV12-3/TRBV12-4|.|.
TGTGCCAGCAGTTTTGGGACACCCGAACCTGAAGCTTTCTTT
CASSFGTPEPEAFF
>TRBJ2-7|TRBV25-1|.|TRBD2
TGTGCCAGCAGGACTAGCGGGCGATCCTACGAGCAGTACTTC
CASRTSGRSYEQYF
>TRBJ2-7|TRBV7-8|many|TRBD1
TGTGCCAGCAGCCCTAGGACAGGGGCTATCTACGAGCAGTACTTC
CASSPRTGAIYEQYF
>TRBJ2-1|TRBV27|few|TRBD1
TGTGCCAGCAGTCCCAGGGACAGGGCAAACAATGAGCAGTTCTTC
CASSPRDRANNEQFF
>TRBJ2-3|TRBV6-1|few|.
TGTGCCAGCAGTACTTTGGGACGCGGGATCTCGGATACGCAGTATTTT
CASSTLGRGISDTQYF
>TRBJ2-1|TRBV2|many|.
TGTGCCAGCAGTGAACTAGAAGGGTCCTACAATGAGCAGTTCTTC
CASSELEGSYNEQFF
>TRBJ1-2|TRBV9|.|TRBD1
TGTGCCAGCAGCGCATTGACAGGGGGTTATGGCTACACCTTC
CASSALTGGYGYTF
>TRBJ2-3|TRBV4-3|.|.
TGCGCCAGCAGCCAAGAATGGACTAACTTCGGCACAGATACGCAGTATTTT
CASSQEWTNFGTDTQYF
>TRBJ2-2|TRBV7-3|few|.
TGTGCCAGCAGCCAGAGTGGGGACACCGGGGAGCTGTTTTTT
CASSQSGDTGELFF
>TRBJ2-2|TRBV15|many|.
TGTGCCACCAGCAGAGATCTCGGGAGTAGCACCGGGGAGCTGTTTTTT
CATSRDLGSSTGELFF
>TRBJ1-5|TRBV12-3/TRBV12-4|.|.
TGTGCCAGCAGTAACTCAGGGCGCCAGGGCAATCAGCCCCAGCATTTT
CASSNSGRQGNQPQHF
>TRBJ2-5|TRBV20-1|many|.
TGCAGTGCTAGCCGGGCCTCGGGGGCAGGAGAGACCCAGTACTTC
CSASRASGAGETQYF
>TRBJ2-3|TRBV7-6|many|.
TGTGCCAGCAGCTTAGTTCAGGGAAGCACAGATACGCAGTATTTT
CASSLVQGSTDTQYF
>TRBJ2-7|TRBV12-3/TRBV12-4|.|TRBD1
TGTGCCAGCAGTCCCCAATCAGGGGGTGGGGTCTACGAGCAGTACTTC
CASSPQSGGGVYEQYF
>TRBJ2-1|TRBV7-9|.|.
TGTGCCAGCAGTAGGACTGAGGGTCACAATGAGCAGTTCTTC
CASSRTEGHNEQFF
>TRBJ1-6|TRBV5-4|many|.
TGTGCCAGCAGCTTGGCAGGAAGCTCCTATAATTCACCCCTCCACTTT
CASSLAGSSYNSPLHF
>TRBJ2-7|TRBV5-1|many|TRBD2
TGCGCCAGCAACCACGGGGGGTACGGCTCCGAGCAGTACTTC
CASNHGGYGSEQYF